The rows below give T cell receptor beta chains drawn from one sample of a study of T cell clusters in autoimmune cytopenias. TCRdb reworked the multiplex PCR reads into one entry per CDR3 protein, no DNA. Recorded for this sample: about 3,200 distinct CDR3 sequences. The specimen was peripheral blood. These receptors all stem from a human donor with an autoimmune cytopenia or autoimmune hepatitis (not recorded which). Each CDR3 is given with its conserved first and last residue. Sizes are listed as how often the clone was seen (once, few, many) or a class if it is expanded.

V	J	size	CDR3
TRBV6-2/TRBV6-3	TRBJ2-7	medium-sized	CASSLLAGPYEQYF
TRBV28	TRBJ1-4	medium-sized	CASSIRDVNEKLFF
TRBV20-1	TRBJ2-1	medium-sized	CSARVPSSYNEQFF
TRBV27	TRBJ2-7	medium-sized	CASSLGSTYEQYF
TRBV7-9	TRBJ2-1	medium-sized	CASSLESRQLNEQFF
TRBV4-3	TRBJ1-2	medium-sized	CASSQASVTNYGYTF
TRBV6-5	TRBJ2-7	medium-sized	CASGPVAYEQYF
TRBV7-9	TRBJ1-2	medium-sized	CASSSPGQGNYGYTF
TRBV4-2	TRBJ2-1	medium-sized	CASSPLSLGWAGVSEQFF
TRBV5-6	TRBJ1-1	medium-sized	CASSGPGGDEAFF
TRBV5-4	TRBJ2-2	medium-sized	CASSLVGTGENTGELFF
TRBV29-1	TRBJ2-5	large	CSVERLSGGSNQYF
TRBV30	TRBJ2-1	medium-sized	CAWSAGNNEQFF
TRBV20-1	TRBJ1-1	medium-sized	CSAPDRGTEAFF
TRBV29-1	TRBJ2-7	medium-sized	CSATKTGLGGYEQYF
TRBV4-1	TRBJ2-1	medium-sized	CASSQVRSGRGLDEQFF
TRBV6-6	TRBJ2-7	medium-sized	CASSYGRGPSSSYEQYF
TRBV19	TRBJ2-1	medium-sized	CASTQSSGRSLNNEQFF
TRBV30	TRBJ2-7	medium-sized	CAWSVRQSAYEQYF
TRBV12-3/TRBV12-4	TRBJ1-2	medium-sized	CASSFRSYGYTF
TRBV27	TRBJ2-7	medium-sized	CASSQRGQGHEQYF
TRBV15	TRBJ1-5	medium-sized	CATSREVNQPQHF